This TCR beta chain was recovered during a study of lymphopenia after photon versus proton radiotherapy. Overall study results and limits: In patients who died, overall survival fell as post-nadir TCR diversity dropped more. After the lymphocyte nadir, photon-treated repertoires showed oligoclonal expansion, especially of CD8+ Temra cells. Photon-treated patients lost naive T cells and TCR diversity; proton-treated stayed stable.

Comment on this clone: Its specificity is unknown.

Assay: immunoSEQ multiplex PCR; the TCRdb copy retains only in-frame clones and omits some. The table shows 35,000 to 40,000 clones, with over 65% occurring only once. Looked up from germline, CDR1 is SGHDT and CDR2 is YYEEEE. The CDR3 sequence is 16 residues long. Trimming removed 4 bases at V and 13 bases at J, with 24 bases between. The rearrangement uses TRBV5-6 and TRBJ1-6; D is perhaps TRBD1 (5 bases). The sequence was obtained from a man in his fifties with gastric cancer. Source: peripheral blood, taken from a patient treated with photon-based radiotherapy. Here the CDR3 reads CASSPPPGRKIHPLHF. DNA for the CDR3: TGTGCCAGCAGCCCCCCCCCGGGACGGAAAATTCACCCCCTCCACTTT. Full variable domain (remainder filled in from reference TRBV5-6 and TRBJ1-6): DAGVTQSPTHLIKTRGQQVTLRCSPKSGHDTVSWYQQALGQGPQFIFQYYEEEERQRGNFPDRFSGHQFPNYSSELNVNALLLGDSALYLCASSPPPGRKIHPLHFGNGTRLTVT.